Following are 6 T cell receptor beta chains from one sample sequenced in a study of blood T cell repertoires in COVID-19. The data were produced by immunoSEQ multiplex PCR, yet TCRdb's version contains in-frame clones alone and is incomplete. Among a few hundred thousand clones listed, about 80% were seen once. Sequencing was carried out using peripheral blood. Every receptor here comes from a woman of 80 years or more with acute or convalescent COVID-19.

This chain links TRBV6-4 with TRBJ1-2; D is unclear. V lost 4 bases to trimming and J lost 4 bases, with 13 bases between them. This CDR3 is 14 amino acids long. Germline values: CDR1 MRHNA, CDR2 SNTAGT. In nucleotides, the CDR3 is TGTGCCAGCAGTGTTGGCACTAACGGCTATGGCTACACCTTC. The encoded protein is CASSVGTNGYGYTF.

This clone was detected only a few times. This rearrangement joins TRBV6-5 to TRBJ2-1; 7 bases are a match to TRBD2. The V and J ends lost 0 bases and 5 bases, in that order; junction bases with no gene match: 7. This CDR3 is built from 16 residues. CDR1 MNHEY and CDR2 SVGAGI come from the germline V gene. CDR3 loop: CASSYSASGGDNEQFF. The CDR3 nucleotides read TGTGCCAGCAGTTACTCGGCTAGCGGAGGAGACAATGAGCAGTTCTTC.

For the CDR3, the DNA is TGTGCCAGCAGCCGCGCCGGGTTATTAATCACTGAAGCTTTCTTT. Translation gives CASSRAGLLITEAFF. This chain connects TRBV14 to TRBJ1-1; unclear D gene. The CDR3 length is 15 residues. The V gene lost 4 bases and the J gene lost 4 bases, with 16 bases spanning the gap. The germline V gene has CDR1 SGHDN and CDR2 FVKESK. Filled out from reference TRBV14 and TRBJ1-1, the complete variable domain reads EAGVTQFPSHSVIEKGQTVTLRCDPISGHDNLYWYRRVMGKEIKFLLHFVKESKQDESGMPNNRFLAERTGGTYSTLKVQPAELEDSGVYFCASSRAGLLITEAFFGQGTRLTVV.

The V gene is TRBV19, the J gene TRBJ1-3; TRBD1 matches 10 bases. Germline lookup yields CDR1 LNHDA and CDR2 SQIVND (reference sequence). Unmatched junction bases numbered 11, after V lost 8 bases and J lost 7 bases. This CDR3 is built from 15 residues. The CDR3 loop reads CASFNRDRGGNTIYF. In DNA, the CDR3 is TGTGCCAGTTTCAACCGGGACAGGGGTGGCAACACCATATATTTT.

The chain couples TRBV10-3 to TRBJ1-2; D unclear. The CDR3 has 16 residues. Germline V gives CDR1 ENHRY, CDR2 SYGVKD. V was clipped by 6 bases and J by 1 base, with 18 bases between them. The CDR3 spells CAIRTSSEDGNYGYTF. CDR3 sequence (DNA): TGTGCCATCAGGACTTCTTCAGAGGATGGTAACTATGGCTACACCTTC.

This clone was counted a single time. The chain carries TRBV19 and TRBJ2-2, with 8 bases identical to TRBD2. V lost 5 bases, J lost 5 bases, and 4 bases stayed unmatched. Germline CDR1 reads LNHDA; CDR2 reads SQIVND (reference sequence). There are 14 residues in the CDR3. The CDR3 spells CASSYSSGTGELFF. The CDR3 nucleotides read TGTGCCAGTAGTTATTCTAGCGGGACCGGGGAGCTGTTTTTT.